This T cell receptor (beta chain) was observed in a study of spatial heterogeneity in lung cancer. Across the whole study: A consistent excess of beta-chain over alpha-chain sequences was detected.

Time point given: sample taken at primary tumor resection. Whole RNA was taken from tumor, nontumor lung or frozen PBMC; it was then sequenced unsorted. This clonotype occurred many times. In the library, each TCR cDNA molecule bore its own unique molecular identifier. TCRdb independently ran MiXCR on the 5' RACE reads; one entry per CDR3 protein. The data contain around 26,000 distinct CDR3 sequences, about 7.2% of them seen just once; the ten biggest clones take up roughly an eighth. V was trimmed by 6 bases and J by 7 bases, leaving 19 bases between them. The CDR3 has 15 amino acids. CDR1 and CDR2 from the germline V gene are SGHRS and YFSETQ.

The chain carries TRBV5-1 and TRBJ2-2, with D maybe TRBD1 (5 bases). This TCR was sampled from a male donor with early-stage non-small cell lung cancer. The specimen comprised PBMCs, sampled at surgery. The CDR3 region has the DNA TGCGCCAGCACCATCCGCCAGGGCTGGAGCGGGGAGCTGTTTTTT. Its protein is CASTIRQGWSGELFF. Filled out from reference TRBV5-1 and TRBJ2-2, the complete variable domain reads KAGVTQTPRYLIKTRGQQVTLSCSPISGHRSVSWYQQTPGQGLQFLFEYFSETQRNKGNFPGRFSGRQFSNSRSEMNVSTLELGDSALYLCASTIRQGWSGELFFGEGSRLTVL.